The rows below give T cell receptor beta chains drawn from one sample of a study of T cells in Graves' hyperthyroidism and ophthalmopathy. A single record per CDR3 protein comes from TCRdb applying MiXCR to the multiplex PCR reads. This table has 300,000 to 450,000 distinct CDR3 sequences, around 13% appearing once. The sample was blood. All receptors come from a woman aged 55 to 70 with Graves' hyperthyroidism. CDR3s include the opening cysteine and the closing phenylalanine or tryptophan.

CDR3 protein	J gene	V gene
CASSPIGLGQTYEQYF	TRBJ2-7	TRBV11-2
CASSYRATNTGELFF	TRBJ2-2	TRBV5-1
CASSEAGDSYNEQFF	TRBJ2-1	TRBV10-2
CSVAPGNPKGETQYF	TRBJ2-5	TRBV29-1
CASSLVAGGVETQYF	TRBJ2-5	TRBV7-2
CASSQGLAGFPNTDTQYF	TRBJ2-3	TRBV14
CASTVAGRYEQYF	TRBJ2-7	TRBV28
CASSSGTGWDTGNTIYF	TRBJ1-3	TRBV28
CASSTLAGGPGEETQYF	TRBJ2-5	TRBV27
CASSQGGLSSYEQYF	TRBJ2-7	TRBV7-9
CASSYLSPGQFSHSLNPNEQFF	TRBJ2-1	TRBV6-9
CASSPRRSGRAFYEQYF	TRBJ2-7	TRBV18
CATSRGGAVDPGLNEQFF	TRBJ2-1	TRBV15
CASSDPGQGKDTQYF	TRBJ2-3	TRBV10-1
CASSQAPLPDTQYF	TRBJ2-3	TRBV14
CAWSVMAHSTDTQYF	TRBJ2-3	TRBV30
CASRRGLAGSDTQYF	TRBJ2-3	TRBV5-1
CASSTGTGLYSNQPQHF	TRBJ1-5	TRBV12-3/TRBV12-4
CSQSSNNEQFF	TRBJ2-1	TRBV20-1
CASVDRGLNTEAFF	TRBJ1-1	TRBV19
CASRDGHSGQPQHF	TRBJ1-5	TRBV28
CASSSLTAAAETQYF	TRBJ2-5	TRBV7-2
CASSSISGGADTQYF	TRBJ2-3	TRBV5-5
CASSPGGLAGAAGELFF	TRBJ2-2	TRBV7-2
CASSSRGAARGDTQYF	TRBJ2-3	TRBV11-3
CSAKDRVTDTQYF	TRBJ2-3	TRBV29-1
CASSLGTSIPWDTQYF	TRBJ2-3	TRBV27
CASSFWTGSNSPLHF	TRBJ1-6	TRBV5-8
CASSPGVDMNTEAFF	TRBJ1-1	TRBV18
CASSLAVTGGWTGELFF	TRBJ2-2	TRBV5-1
CASTARGRGHEQYF	TRBJ2-7	TRBV3-1
CAWSVLGGTSGRGPVYEQYF	TRBJ2-7	TRBV30